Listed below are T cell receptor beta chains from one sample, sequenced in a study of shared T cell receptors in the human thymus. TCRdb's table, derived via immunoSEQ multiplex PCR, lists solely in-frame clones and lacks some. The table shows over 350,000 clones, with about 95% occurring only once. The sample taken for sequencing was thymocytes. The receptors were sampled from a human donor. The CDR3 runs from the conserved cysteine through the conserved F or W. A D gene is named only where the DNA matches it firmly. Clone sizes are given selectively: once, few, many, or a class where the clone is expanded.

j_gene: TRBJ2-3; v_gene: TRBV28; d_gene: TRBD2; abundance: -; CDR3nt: TGTGCCAGAGCCCTCATCGGGGCGGGAGGGCCGATATGGGGGGATACGCAGTATTTT; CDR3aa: CARALIGAGGPIWGDTQYF
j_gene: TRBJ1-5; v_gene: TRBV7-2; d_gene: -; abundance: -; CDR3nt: TGTGCCAGCAGCATAGACCCTGGACAGTTGGGCAATCAGCCCCAGCATTTT; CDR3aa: CASSIDPGQLGNQPQHF
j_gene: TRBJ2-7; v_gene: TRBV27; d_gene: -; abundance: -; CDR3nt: TGTGCCAGCAGTTTCTACCCGCCGGGGAGGAGTCCCTACGAGCAGTACTTC; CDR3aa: CASSFYPPGRSPYEQYF
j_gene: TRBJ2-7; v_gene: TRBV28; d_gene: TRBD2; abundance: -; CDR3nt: TGTGCCAGCAGTCATCGGACTAGCGGGACGCCGGACCCCTACGAGCAGTACTTC; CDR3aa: CASSHRTSGTPDPYEQYF
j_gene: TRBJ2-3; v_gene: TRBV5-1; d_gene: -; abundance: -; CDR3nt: TGCGCCAGCAGCCCCAGGAGTAGCACAGATACGCAGTATTTT; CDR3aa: CASSPRSSTDTQYF
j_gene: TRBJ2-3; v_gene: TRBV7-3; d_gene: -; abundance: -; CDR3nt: TGTGCCAGCAGCCCTTTGCCAGGGCGGTTAAACACAGATACGCAGTATTTT; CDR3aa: CASSPLPGRLNTDTQYF
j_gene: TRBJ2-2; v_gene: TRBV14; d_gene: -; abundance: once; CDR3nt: TGTGCCAGCAGCCAAGAACTGGGCGGGGAGCTGTTTTTT; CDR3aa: CASSQELGGELFF
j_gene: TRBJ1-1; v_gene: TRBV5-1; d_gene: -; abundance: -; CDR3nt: TGCGCCAGCAGCTCTCCTCCAACAAGAGGGAGGAACCCTGAAGCTTTCTTT; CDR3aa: CASSSPPTRGRNPEAFF
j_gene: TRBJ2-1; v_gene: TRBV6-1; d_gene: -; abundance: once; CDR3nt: TGTGCCAGCAGTGAAGCGAGGCGGGATCCACCATCCTACAATGAGCAGTTCTTC; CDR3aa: CASSEARRDPPSYNEQFF
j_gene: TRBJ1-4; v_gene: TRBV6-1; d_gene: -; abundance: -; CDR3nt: TGTGCCAGCAGTGGGACCAGTTCAGTGTTTTTT; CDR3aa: CASSGTSSVFF
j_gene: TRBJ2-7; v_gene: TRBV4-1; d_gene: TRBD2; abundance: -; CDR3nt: TGCGCCAGCAGCCTTCGGACTAGCGGGAGAAAATTGACCTACGAGCAGTACTTC; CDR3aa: CASSLRTSGRKLTYEQYF
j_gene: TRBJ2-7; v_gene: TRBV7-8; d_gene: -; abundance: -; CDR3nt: TGTGCCAGCAGCCCCGGATACTCCTACGAGCAGTACTTC; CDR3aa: CASSPGYSYEQYF
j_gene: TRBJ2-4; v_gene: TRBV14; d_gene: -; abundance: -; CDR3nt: TGTGCCAGCAGCCAAGACGAAGGGGCCAAAAACATTCAGTACTTC; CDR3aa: CASSQDEGAKNIQYF
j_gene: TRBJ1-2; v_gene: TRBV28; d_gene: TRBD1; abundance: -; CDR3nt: TGTGCCAGCACCACAGGGGGGCTTGGCTACACCTTC; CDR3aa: CASTTGGLGYTF
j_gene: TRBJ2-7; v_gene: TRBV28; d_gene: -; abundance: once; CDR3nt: TGTGCCAGCAGAGACCTCCGGTCCTACGAGCAGTACTTC; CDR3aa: CASRDLRSYEQYF